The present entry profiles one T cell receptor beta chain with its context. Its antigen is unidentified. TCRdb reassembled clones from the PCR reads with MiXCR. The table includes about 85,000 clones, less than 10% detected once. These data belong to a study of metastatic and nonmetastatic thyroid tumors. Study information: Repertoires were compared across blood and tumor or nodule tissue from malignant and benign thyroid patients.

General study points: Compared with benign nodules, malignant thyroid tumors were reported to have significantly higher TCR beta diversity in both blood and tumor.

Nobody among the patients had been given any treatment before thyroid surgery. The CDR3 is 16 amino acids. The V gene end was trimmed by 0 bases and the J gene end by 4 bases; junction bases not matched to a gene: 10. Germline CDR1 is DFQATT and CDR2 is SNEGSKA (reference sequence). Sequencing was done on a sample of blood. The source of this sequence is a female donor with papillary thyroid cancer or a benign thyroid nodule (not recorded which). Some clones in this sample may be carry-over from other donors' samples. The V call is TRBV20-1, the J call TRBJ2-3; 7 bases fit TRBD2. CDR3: CSARDLRGSGSDTQYF. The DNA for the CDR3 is TGCAGTGCTAGAGATTTGCGCGGGAGTGGGTCAGATACGCAGTATTTT.